This record concerns one T cell receptor (beta chain) sequence. This entry comes from a study of blood T cell repertoires in COVID-19. Study details: Donors in the United States, Italy and Spain gave samples during acute or convalescent COVID-19. Sample material is recorded as cDNA or gDNA derived from T cells, B-cell-depleted T cells, or PBMCs.

Clones were read by immunoSEQ multiplex PCR, and TCRdb kept only the in-frame ones, dropping some. Of nearly 50,000 clones listed, roughly 88% were seen once; the top ten hold roughly 2%. The receptor was isolated from a woman between 55 and 75 years old with acute or convalescent COVID-19. Sequencing input: peripheral blood.

This chain's CDR3 is CASSIQGVGANSPLHF. Written as DNA, the CDR3 is TGCGCCAGCAGTATACAGGGGGTTGGGGCTAATTCACCCCTCCACTTT. This chain links TRBV5-1 with TRBJ1-6; 8 nucleotides match TRBD1. The CDR3 sequence is 16 residues long. V lost 5 bases, J lost 6 bases, and 10 bases stayed unmatched. From germline, CDR1 is SGHRS and CDR2 YFSETQ.